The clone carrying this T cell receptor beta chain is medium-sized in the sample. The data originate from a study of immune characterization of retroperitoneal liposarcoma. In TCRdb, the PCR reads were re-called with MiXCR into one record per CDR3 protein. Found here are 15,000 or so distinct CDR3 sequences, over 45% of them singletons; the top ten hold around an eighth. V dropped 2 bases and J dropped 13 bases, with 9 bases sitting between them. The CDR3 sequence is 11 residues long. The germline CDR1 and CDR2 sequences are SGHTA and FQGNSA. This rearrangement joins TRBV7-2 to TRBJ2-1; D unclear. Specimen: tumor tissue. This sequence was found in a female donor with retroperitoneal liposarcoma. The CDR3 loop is CASSLRETQFF. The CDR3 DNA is TGTGCCAGCAGCTTAAGAGAGACCCAGTTCTTC.